Following are 4 T cell receptor beta chains from one sample sequenced in a study of cytomegalovirus exposure and HLA in healthy donors. Primers for the PCR totalled 60 Vbeta and 13 Jbeta. Clones were read by immunoSEQ multiplex PCR, and TCRdb kept only the in-frame ones, dropping some. The sample includes approximately 100,000 clones, 75% to 90% of them seen just once. Sequencing input: PBMCs. These receptors all come from a young man in good health and CMV-seronegative.

The V call is TRBV11-2, the J call TRBJ2-3; 7 bases map to TRBD1. Unmatched junction bases numbered 13, after V lost 7 bases and J lost 9 bases. Germline V gene data show CDR1 as SGHAT and CDR2 as FQNNGV. The CDR3 contains 14 residues. The CDR3 DNA follows: TGTGCCAGCACCGCAATCACAGGGGAATTGACGCAGTATTTT. Translation gives CASTAITGELTQYF.

The rearrangement links TRBV15 to TRBJ2-4; D may be TRBD1 (6 bases). Trimming took off 5 bases at V and 2 bases at J, with 25 bases between the two ends. The CDR3 runs 19 residues. The germline CDR1 and CDR2 sequences are LNHNV and YYDKDF (reference sequence). The CDR3: CATSFPTETGPIPKNIQYF. The CDR3 nucleotides read TGTGCCACCAGCTTCCCCACCGAGACAGGTCCTATCCCCAAAAACATTCAGTACTTC.

This sequence joins TRBV30 and TRBJ2-7; 10 bases align to TRBD2. Germline CDR1 and CDR2: GTSNPN and SVGIG (reference sequence). The CDR3 has 13 residues. V dropped 6 bases and J dropped 4; count of bases not matched to a gene: 6. The CDR3 DNA reads TGTGCCTGTCTACTAGCGGGATCGTACGAGCAGTACTTC. This translates into CACLLAGSYEQYF.

The chain employs TRBV6-1 and TRBJ1-5, with TRBD1 identical over 8 bases. Germline assignment: CDR1 MNHNS and CDR2 SASEGT. With 4 bases clipped from V and 0 bases from J, the junction kept 5 bases outside the gene matches. This CDR3 has 16 amino acids. CDR3 residues: CASSGQGLDSNQPQHF. DNA of the CDR3: TGTGCCAGCAGTGGACAGGGGCTGGATAGCAATCAGCCCCAGCATTTT.